The entry that follows covers one T cell receptor beta chain sequence. Its antigen remains undetermined. No much larger clone exists at a distance of one base, and base qualities are not known. The source of the sample is a study of beta chain features in type 1 diabetes (dated 2018 in TCRdb). As for the study more broadly: Patients and healthy donors did not differ in mean age, gender distribution, total cell number or subset yield. Across all samples, some 99 million sorted cells were examined, and cell number per subset correlated strongly with RNA yield. In the study, recently diagnosed type 1 diabetes patients and matched healthy donors were compared on the TCRB repertoires of their sorted circulating CD4+ T cell subsets. Regulatory and stem cell-like memory subsets were isolated from only 8 patients and about eight healthy donors, whereas naive and central memory subsets came from all 28 donors.

CDR1 SQVTM and CDR2 ANQGSEA were looked up in the germline V gene. Including the terminal cysteine and phenylalanine, the CDR3 comprises 15 residues. The entry retains the CDR3 DNA only, 45 bases that are in frame from base 1. Ends trimmed: V by 3 bases, J by 5 bases; bases unmatched to a gene: 7. From each donor, a single peripheral blood sample of about 110 mL on average was drawn into heparinised tubes. A BD FACSAria II was used to sort naive, central memory, regulatory and stem cell-like memory CD4+ T cells with a panel that included CD45RO, CCR7, CD25, CD127, CD95 and CD27. Purity was above 95% for every sorted population. PBMCs were isolated right away by Lymphoprep density gradient centrifugation and were stained directly, without culture. To minimize batch effects, samples were stained and sorted in pairs, one healthy donor with one patient per experiment. The High Capacity cDNA Reverse Transcription Kit was used to reverse transcribe all of the isolated RNA, meaning that expressed TCRB transcripts were what got sequenced. Deep immunoSEQ sequencing was performed on naive, central memory and regulatory T cell samples, with an average of around 3.5 million total reads per sample. Sorted cells were lysed in RLT buffer and RNA was extracted with DNase-treated RNeasy Micro or Mini kits, depending on cell number. Each cell subset was processed separately to prevent cross-contamination, with patient and healthy donor samples processed together. TCRB sequences were amplified from cDNA with the immunoSEQ multiplex PCR, producing 87-bp fragments spanning the CDR3 region. Sequencing of the amplicons was performed on the Illumina HiSeq platform. The paper's processing steps were these. Synthetic template baselines were used to correct PCR bias computationally, reads within Hamming distance 2 were collapsed together, and singletons that could not be merged were discarded. By aligning reads against IMGT, V, D and J genes, CDR3 length, and insertions or deletions at six rearrangement sites were assigned. Within each subset, clonotype counts were normalized to sorted cell number, and only after that were true diversity and Gini coefficients computed with the tcR R package. The overlap coefficient, calculated on TCRB nucleotide sequences, was used to measure repertoire sharing. TCRdb mirrors the immuneACCESS table, restricted to in-frame sequences. Some clones are absent from its copies; in checked studies, under half trace to an unresolved V gene, and the reason for the others is unknown. V and J calls and clone size are given by that table; D and trimming were obtained from the DNA. This sample lists about 140,000 clones; about 7.1% were detected once. The ten most abundant clones make up roughly 1.5% of the sample.

Findings and caveats that apply to the study as a whole: Because cDNA was sequenced instead of genomic DNA, highly expressing activated cells could be over-represented, though the groups showed no difference in activation or CD3 levels. Naive, central memory and regulatory TCRB repertoires appeared to be more similar among patients than among healthy donors. Shorter templates might be favored by PCR, yet because patient and control samples were amplified and corrected together, any such skew would affect both groups equally. At VDJ recombination sites, patients with type 1 diabetes made fewer insertions and deleted more nucleotides, a pattern implying thymic rearrangement abnormalities. In all four CD4+ subsets, TCRB CDR3 length was moderately but significantly shorter in type 1 diabetes patients. Because small numbers of individuals were included in the HLA sub-analyses, any influence of HLA type on TCRB rearrangement was left unresolved.

The sequence links TRBV29-1 to TRBJ2-1, and TRBD2 matches 10 of the central bases. The source material was central memory CD4+ T cells from blood. The source of this sequence is a woman aged 30 to 39 in good health. For the CDR3, the sequence is CSVDTSGKGDNEQFF. Read as DNA, the sequence is TGCAGCGTTGATACTAGCGGGAAAGGGGACAATGAGCAGTTCTTC.